The clone carrying this T cell receptor (beta chain) came up a few times. Its cognate antigen is unknown. This sample is drawn from a study of regulatory T cells in long-lasting Graves disease. Study-wide findings and caveats: Limited samples may have lowered accuracy. Patients with persistent disease showed a bias toward TRBV28, TRBJ1-2 and TRBJ2-5. Persistent patients had more shared public clonotypes (around 2,800) than new patients (about 880).

Described time point: persistent/refractory GD, antithyroid drugs over 5 years with positive TRAb. Generation of the TCR library employed RNA extracted from PBMCs. Trimming at V came to 5 bases and at J to 15 bases, leaving 7 bases not matched to a gene. CDR1 and CDR2 from the germline V gene are MDHEN and SYDVKM. This CDR3 spans 11 amino acids. Arm-PCR of CDR3 regions and iRepertoire HTBI primers were used to build TCR beta libraries. Original methodology: Segment identification across samples yielded 62 TRBV and about 13 TRBJ segments. Each CDR3 protein is one row after TCRdb ran MiXCR on the multiplex PCR reads. TCRdb, not the original authors, processed these V and J calls. The sample includes 500,000 to 700,000 distinct CDR3 sequences, roughly 30% of them seen just once.

The sequenced sample was peripheral blood mononuclear cells (PBMCs), obtained when the disease was refractory, from a patient treated with antithyroid drugs. V gene TRBV28 combines with J gene TRBJ1-5; 7 bases match TRBD1. This clonotype originated in a female donor with Graves disease. Written as DNA, the CDR3 is TGTGCCAGCAGTCCGGGGACAGTCGGGCATTTT. It yields the protein CASSPGTVGHF.